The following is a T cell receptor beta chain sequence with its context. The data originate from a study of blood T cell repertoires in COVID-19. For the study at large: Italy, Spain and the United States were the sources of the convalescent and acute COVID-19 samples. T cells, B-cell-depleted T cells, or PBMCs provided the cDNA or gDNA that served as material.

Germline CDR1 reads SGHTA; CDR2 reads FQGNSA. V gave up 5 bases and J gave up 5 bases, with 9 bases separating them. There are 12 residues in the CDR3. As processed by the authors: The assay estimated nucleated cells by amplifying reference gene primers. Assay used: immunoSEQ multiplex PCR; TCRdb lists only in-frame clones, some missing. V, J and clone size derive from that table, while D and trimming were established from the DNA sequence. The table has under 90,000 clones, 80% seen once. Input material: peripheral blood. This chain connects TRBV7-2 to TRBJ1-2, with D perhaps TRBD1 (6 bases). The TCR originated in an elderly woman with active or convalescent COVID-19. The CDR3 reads CASSHGQYGYTF. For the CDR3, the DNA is TGTGCCAGCAGCCACGGACAGTATGGCTACACCTTC.